Below are 5 T cell receptor beta chains sequenced from a single sample in a study of PD-1 blockade in classical Hodgkin lymphoma. Each patient's relapse followed autologous stem cell transplantation, and brentuximab vedotin exposure varied. Thawed PBMCs yielded CD4+ T cells through magnetic negative selection. Generated by immunoSEQ multiplex PCR, the TCRdb table keeps only in-frame clones and is missing some. The sample records 6,000 to 9,500 clones, 80% to 90% being singletons. Sequencing used CD4+ T cells from blood, obtained at baseline. These receptors were collected from a human donor with classical Hodgkin lymphoma.

V usage is TRBV2 and J usage is TRBJ2-1; D ambiguous. In germline, CDR1 is SNHLY, CDR2 FYNNEI. The V and J ends lost 7 bases and 7 bases respectively, with 14 bases between them. The CDR3 loop spans 13 amino acids. CDR3 bases: TGTGCCAGCATCACCGGTCGGAGTAATGAGCAGTTCTTC. It is translated as CASITGRSNEQFF.

The count of this clone is one. The rearrangement uses TRBV9 and TRBJ1-1, with 8 positions matching TRBD1. The germline CDR1 and CDR2 sequences are SGDLS and YYNGEE. V dropped 3 bases and J dropped 1; count of bases not matched to a gene: 5. The CDR3 is made up of 15 amino acids. The CDR3 is CASSATGTGNTEAFF. CDR3 DNA sequence: TGTGCCAGCAGCGCAACCGGGACAGGGAACACTGAAGCTTTCTTT.

The gene calls are TRBV14 and TRBJ1-2; a weak D match, TRBD1 (6 bases). The length of the CDR3 is 15 residues. Germline CDR1 SGHDN, CDR2 FVKESK. The germline V and J ends were trimmed by 4 bases and 4 bases, with 16 bases remaining between them. This CDR3 is CASSRSYREPYGYTF. In DNA, the CDR3 is TGTGCCAGCAGCCGATCTTACAGGGAACCCTATGGCTACACCTTC.

The V gene is TRBV28, the J gene TRBJ1-2; D gene unclear. Germline CDR1 MDHEN, CDR2 SYDVKM. The ends were cut back, 4 bases at V and 5 bases at J, with 8 bases in the middle. The CDR3 spans 12 residues. The CDR3 spells CASSWARYGYTF. As DNA, the CDR3 is TGTGCCAGCAGTTGGGCCAGATATGGCTACACCTTC.

This chain connects TRBV18 to TRBJ2-2; D is unclear. There are 11 residues in the CDR3. Trimming removed 3 bases from V and 6 bases from J, with 2 bases in between. CDR1 and CDR2 from the germline V gene are KGHSH and LQKENI. The CDR3: CASSPSGELFF. The DNA for the CDR3 is TGTGCCAGCTCACCGTCCGGGGAGCTGTTTTTT.